The TCR beta chain described here comes from a study of OX40 agonist ivuxolimab in advanced cancers. In the case of this clone: Its specificity is not known.

Notes on the study in general: Both CD4+ and CD8+ T cell populations in blood had undergone clonal expansion by week 6 at 0.1 to 3.0 mg/kg.

The method was immunoSEQ multiplex PCR; TCRdb's version includes in-frame clones alone and lacks a portion of them. Of about 22,000 clones listed, about 88% were seen once; the top ten hold approximately 30%. Germline-derived CDR1 and CDR2 are SGDLS and YYNGEE. CDR3 length equals 14 residues. The V end lost 3 bases, the J end lost 12 bases, and 19 bases lay between the germline ends. The J gene is TRBJ2-1, the V gene TRBV9; D gene uncertain. Source: CD4+ or CD8+ T cells sorted from blood, taken in a trial of the OX40 agonist ivuxolimab. This clonotype was sampled from an adult with an advanced solid tumor such as melanoma, head and neck, liver or kidney cancer. CDR3 coding DNA: TGTGCCAGCAGCGCCTTCCTAGGGCCTTGGTCGCAGTTCTTC. Protein sequence: CASSAFLGPWSQFF.